This TCR beta chain is drawn from a study of shared T cell receptors in the human thymus. Produced via immunoSEQ multiplex PCR; TCRdb's table is partial and in-frame only. The repertoire holds about 400,000 clones, 95% seen once, with about 0.02% in the top ten. Germline lookup yields CDR1 SGHNT and CDR2 YENEEA. V dropped 5 bases and J dropped 5 bases, with 6 bases sitting between them. This CDR3 region has 12 residues. This TCR was sampled from a human donor. The sample consisted of thymocytes. The chain carries TRBV11-3 and TRBJ2-2; D is unclear. CDR3 sequence: CASSPETGELFF. CDR3 sequence (DNA): TGTGCCAGCAGCCCCGAGACCGGGGAGCTGTTTTTT.